A selection of T cell receptor beta chains follows, all from one sample in a study of T cell responses to AZD1222 COVID-19 vaccine. The protocol was immunoSEQ multiplex PCR, while the TCRdb copy is restricted to in-frame clones and leaves out a portion. This sample carries 160,000 or so clones, 75% to 95% of them seen once, and the ten largest clones take approximately 4.7%. The starting material was peripheral blood, obtained on day 0 of AZD1222 vaccination. These receptors all stem from an adult in good health. Each CDR3 is given with its conserved first and last residue. The order of the fields is clone size, V gene, J gene, D gene, CDR3 DNA, CDR3 protein. D genes are given only for firm matches. Clone size appears in some rows only: once, few, many, or a class for an expanded clone.

-	TRBV28	TRBJ2-1	TRBD2	TGTGCCAGCAGTTTCTCCAGCGGGAATTACAATGAGCAGTTCTTC	CASSFSSGNYNEQFF
-	TRBV28	TRBJ2-7	-	TGTGCCAGCAGCCTCGGAAGTTACGAGCAGTACTTC	CASSLGSYEQYF
-	TRBV28	TRBJ2-5	TRBD2	TGTGCCAGCAGCCGTACTAGCGGGAGGTACCAAGAGACCCAGTACTTC	CASSRTSGRYQETQYF
-	TRBV7-9	TRBJ2-3	-	TGTGCCAGCAGCCGACTAGGACCCACAGATACGCAGTATTTT	CASSRLGPTDTQYF
-	TRBV2	TRBJ1-2	TRBD1	TGTGCCAGCAGTGAAGGACGACAGGGCTATGGCTACACCTTC	CASSEGRQGYGYTF
-	TRBV28	TRBJ2-2	-	TGTGCCAGCAGAGATAGGGGAGCCGGGGAGCTGTTTTTT	CASRDRGAGELFF
-	TRBV3-1/TRBV3-2	TRBJ2-2	-	TGTGCCAGCAGCCAGGGGACGGAGCTGTTTTTT	CASSQGTELFF
few	TRBV7-2	TRBJ2-7	TRBD2	TGTGCCAGCAGCGTTAGCGGGAGGGCCGTCGACGAGCAGTACTTC	CASSVSGRAVDEQYF
-	TRBV5-8	TRBJ2-7	TRBD1	TGTGCCAGCAGCTTGGGACAGGGGGCATTAAGCTCCTACGAGCAGTACTTC	CASSLGQGALSSYEQYF
-	TRBV3-1/TRBV3-2	TRBJ2-5	TRBD2	TGTGCCAGCAGCCCCACTAGCGGGGGACAAGAGACCCAGTACTTC	CASSPTSGGQETQYF
-	TRBV2	TRBJ1-1	TRBD1	TGTGCCAGCAATAGGGGACAGTTGTTCATGAACACTGAAGCTTTCTTT	CASNRGQLFMNTEAFF
-	TRBV4-3	TRBJ2-2	-	TGCGCCAGCAGCCAAGGACAGGAGACGAACACCGGGGAGCTGTTTTTT	CASSQGQETNTGELFF
-	TRBV18	TRBJ1-3	-	TGTGCCAGCAGAGAAGGGGGCTCTGGAAACACCATATATTTT	CASREGGSGNTIYF
-	TRBV5-1	TRBJ2-5	TRBD2	TGCGCCAGCAGCTTTAGCGGGCGTCAAGAGACCCAGTACTTC	CASSFSGRQETQYF
-	TRBV28	TRBJ1-1	-	TGTGCCAGCAGTTTAGAGGGCTACGCTTTCTTT	CASSLEGYAFF
-	TRBV20-1	TRBJ2-1	-	TGCAGTGCTCTGGGTAGTGAGCAGTTCTTC	CSALGSEQFF
-	TRBV7-9	TRBJ2-3	-	TGTGCCAGCAGCACTAGGACGGCCCCATCCACAGATACGCAGTATTTT	CASSTRTAPSTDTQYF
-	TRBV28	TRBJ2-7	TRBD2	TGTGCCAGCAGTTTAATCGTTAGCGGGAGTTCCGAGCAGTACTTC	CASSLIVSGSSEQYF
-	TRBV5-4	TRBJ2-3	-	TGTGCCAGCAGCTTGGGGGAGACAAACACAGATACGCAGTATTTT	CASSLGETNTDTQYF
-	TRBV4-1	TRBJ1-2	-	TGCGCCAGCAGCCAAGACCCGAGCAACTATGGCTACACCTTC	CASSQDPSNYGYTF
-	TRBV2	TRBJ1-1	-	TGTGCCAGCAGTGGGTGGGGTGCTGAAGCTTTCTTT	CASSGWGAEAFF
-	TRBV3-1/TRBV3-2	TRBJ1-2	-	TGTGCCAGCAGCCAAGGGGGCAGCTATGGCTACACCTTC	CASSQGGSYGYTF
-	TRBV5-1	TRBJ2-1	-	TGCGCCAGCAGCTCTGCCGGGACCAACAATGAGCAGTTCTTC	CASSSAGTNNEQFF
-	TRBV12-3/TRBV12-4	TRBJ1-5	-	TGTGCCAGCAGTTTTGAAGGTCAGCCCCAGCATTTT	CASSFEGQPQHF
-	TRBV6-1	TRBJ1-1	-	TGTGCCAGCAGTGAAGAGAGGACTGAAGCTTTCTTT	CASSEERTEAFF
-	TRBV29-1	TRBJ2-7	TRBD1	TGCAGCGTTGGTGGGACAGGGATCTACGAGCAGTACTTC	CSVGGTGIYEQYF
-	TRBV7-2	TRBJ1-5	TRBD1	TGTGCCAGCGCCTCCCAGGGGGCCGTGAATCAGCCCCAGCATTTT	CASASQGAVNQPQHF
-	TRBV2	TRBJ2-1	TRBD2	TGTGCCAGCGGGGGGGTCTATGAGCAGTTCTTC	CASGGVYEQFF
-	TRBV28	TRBJ1-5	-	TGTGCCAGCAGCCTCCAGAAGACAGCCACGAATTTT	CASSLQKTATNF
-	TRBV7-3	TRBJ2-6	-	TGTGCCAGCAGCTTGAGGGCAGGGGACATATCTGGGGCCAACGTCCTGACTTTC	CASSLRAGDISGANVLTF